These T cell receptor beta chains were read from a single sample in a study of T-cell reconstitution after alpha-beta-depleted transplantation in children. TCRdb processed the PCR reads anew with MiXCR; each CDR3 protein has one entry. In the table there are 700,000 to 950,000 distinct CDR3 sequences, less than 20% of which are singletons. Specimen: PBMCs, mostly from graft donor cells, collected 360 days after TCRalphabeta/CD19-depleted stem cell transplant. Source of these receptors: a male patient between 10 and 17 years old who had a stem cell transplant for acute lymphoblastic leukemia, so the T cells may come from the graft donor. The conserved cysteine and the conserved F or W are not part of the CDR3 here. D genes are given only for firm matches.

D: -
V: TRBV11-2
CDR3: ASSTIDSNQPQH

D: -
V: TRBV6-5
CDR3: ASSWSFGGTEAF

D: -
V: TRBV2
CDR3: ASSVGTTGTGELF

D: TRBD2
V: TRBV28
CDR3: ASSGLAGGIYNEQF

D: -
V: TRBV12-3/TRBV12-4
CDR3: ASSRPRTDTQY

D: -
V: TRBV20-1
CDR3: SAGYSFRRDEQF

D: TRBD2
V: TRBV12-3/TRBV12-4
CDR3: ASSWAGEPDTQY

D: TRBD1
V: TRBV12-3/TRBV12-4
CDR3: ASSRQGQTNEKLF

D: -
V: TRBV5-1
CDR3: ASIPGGLNTGELF

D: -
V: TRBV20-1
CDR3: SARRESEEQY

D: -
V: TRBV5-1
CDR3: ASTPHWGQPYEQY

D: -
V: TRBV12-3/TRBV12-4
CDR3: ASSLGTDSYGYT

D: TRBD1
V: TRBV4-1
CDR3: ASSQPRDRPQTSSYNEQF

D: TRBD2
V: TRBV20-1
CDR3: SASRSGSLNEQF

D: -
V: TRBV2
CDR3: ASSDFPDTQY

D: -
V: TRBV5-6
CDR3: ASSLGYVGETQY

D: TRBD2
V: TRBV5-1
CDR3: ASSPTSGRDGEQF

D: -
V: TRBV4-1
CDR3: ASSPPPVQYSNQPQH

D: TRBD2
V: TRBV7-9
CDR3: ASSFSGRPGNEQF

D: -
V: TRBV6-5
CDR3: ASSLETTPFYGYT

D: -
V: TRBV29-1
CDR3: SVETPPGELF

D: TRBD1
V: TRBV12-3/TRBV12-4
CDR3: ASSLVRQGAKQY

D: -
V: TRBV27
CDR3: ASSFRADGEQY

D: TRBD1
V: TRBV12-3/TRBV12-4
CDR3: ASRGGTAYEQY

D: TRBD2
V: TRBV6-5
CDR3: ASSFGLGRAYEQY

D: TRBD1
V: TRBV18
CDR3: ASSPDRGMNTEAF

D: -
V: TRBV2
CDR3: ASSGRDRAYNEQF

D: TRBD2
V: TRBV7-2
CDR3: ASSLAIGQREAYNEQF

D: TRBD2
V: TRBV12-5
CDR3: ASGLVLRGLAGGETQY

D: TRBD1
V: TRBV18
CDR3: ASSPVDRASYNEQF

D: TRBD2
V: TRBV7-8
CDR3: ASSSRRTSGVQGGQY

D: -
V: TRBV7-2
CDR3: ASSLGLGTIYGYT

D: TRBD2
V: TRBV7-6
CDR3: ASSSRASGRGQYEQY

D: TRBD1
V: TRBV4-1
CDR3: ASSLKLGQDQETQY

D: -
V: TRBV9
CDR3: ASSDPGHRATDTQY

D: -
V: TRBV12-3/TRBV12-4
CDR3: ASSDRFSYQPQH

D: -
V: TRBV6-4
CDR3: ASSPLGGGVSGANVLT

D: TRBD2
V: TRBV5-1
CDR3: ASSSPGGEDNEQF

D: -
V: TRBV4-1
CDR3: ASSVFRLNTEAF

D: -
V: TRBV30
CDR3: AWSSTGTFGYT

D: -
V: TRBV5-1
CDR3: ASSYIRTQETQY

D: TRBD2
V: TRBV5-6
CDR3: ASSLGPTSGRTDTQY

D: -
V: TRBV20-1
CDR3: SAGPGPNYEQY

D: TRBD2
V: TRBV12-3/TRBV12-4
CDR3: ASSLFAGDQETQY

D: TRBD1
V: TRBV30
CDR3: AYDRGLVYEQY

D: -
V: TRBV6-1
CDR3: ASSPQQGSVRH

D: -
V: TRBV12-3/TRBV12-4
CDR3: ASTKWSGPTYEQY

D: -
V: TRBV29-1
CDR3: SVYRVNTEAF

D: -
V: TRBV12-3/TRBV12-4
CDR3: ASSLVGSNGYT

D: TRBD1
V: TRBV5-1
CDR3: ASSLEAGGDGYT

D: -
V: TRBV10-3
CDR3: AISEELGNQPQH

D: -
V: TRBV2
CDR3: ASRSSSTPF

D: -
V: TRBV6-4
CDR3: ASVTEQF

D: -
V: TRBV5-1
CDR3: ASSLWRGRTDEQY

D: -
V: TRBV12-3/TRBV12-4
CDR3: ASSFWTLYEQY

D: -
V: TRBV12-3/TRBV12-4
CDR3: ASSLVSSQNSPLH